This T cell receptor (beta chain) was documented in a study of blood T cell repertoires in COVID-19. Generated by immunoSEQ multiplex PCR, the TCRdb table keeps only in-frame clones and is missing some. Here the sample spans 95,000 to 110,000 clones, roughly 80% being singletons. This CDR3 has 16 residues. V was clipped by 3 bases and J by 6 bases; unmatched bases: 11. CDR1 is MGHRA and CDR2 is YSYEKL in the germline V gene. The sample taken for sequencing was peripheral blood. The TCR originated in an elderly woman with active or convalescent COVID-19. The chain combines TRBV4-1 with TRBJ2-1; 7 nucleotides align to TRBD1. In DNA, the CDR3 is TGCGCCAGCAGCCAGGACCCGGGACAGCCGATCAATGAGCAGTTCTTC. The encoded protein is CASSQDPGQPINEQFF.